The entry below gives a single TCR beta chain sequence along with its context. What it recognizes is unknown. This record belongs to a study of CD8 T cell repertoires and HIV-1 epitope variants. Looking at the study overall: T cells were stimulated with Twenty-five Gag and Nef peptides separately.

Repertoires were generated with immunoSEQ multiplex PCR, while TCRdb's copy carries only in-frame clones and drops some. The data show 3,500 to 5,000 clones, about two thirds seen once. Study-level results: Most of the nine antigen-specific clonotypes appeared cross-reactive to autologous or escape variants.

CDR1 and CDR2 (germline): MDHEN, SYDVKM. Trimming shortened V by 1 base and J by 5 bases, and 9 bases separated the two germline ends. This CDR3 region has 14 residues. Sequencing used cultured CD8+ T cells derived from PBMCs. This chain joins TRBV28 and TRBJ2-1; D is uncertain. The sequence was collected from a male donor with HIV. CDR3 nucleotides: TGTGCCAGCAGTTTATTTGGACCCAACAATGAGCAGTTCTTC. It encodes CASSLFGPNNEQFF.